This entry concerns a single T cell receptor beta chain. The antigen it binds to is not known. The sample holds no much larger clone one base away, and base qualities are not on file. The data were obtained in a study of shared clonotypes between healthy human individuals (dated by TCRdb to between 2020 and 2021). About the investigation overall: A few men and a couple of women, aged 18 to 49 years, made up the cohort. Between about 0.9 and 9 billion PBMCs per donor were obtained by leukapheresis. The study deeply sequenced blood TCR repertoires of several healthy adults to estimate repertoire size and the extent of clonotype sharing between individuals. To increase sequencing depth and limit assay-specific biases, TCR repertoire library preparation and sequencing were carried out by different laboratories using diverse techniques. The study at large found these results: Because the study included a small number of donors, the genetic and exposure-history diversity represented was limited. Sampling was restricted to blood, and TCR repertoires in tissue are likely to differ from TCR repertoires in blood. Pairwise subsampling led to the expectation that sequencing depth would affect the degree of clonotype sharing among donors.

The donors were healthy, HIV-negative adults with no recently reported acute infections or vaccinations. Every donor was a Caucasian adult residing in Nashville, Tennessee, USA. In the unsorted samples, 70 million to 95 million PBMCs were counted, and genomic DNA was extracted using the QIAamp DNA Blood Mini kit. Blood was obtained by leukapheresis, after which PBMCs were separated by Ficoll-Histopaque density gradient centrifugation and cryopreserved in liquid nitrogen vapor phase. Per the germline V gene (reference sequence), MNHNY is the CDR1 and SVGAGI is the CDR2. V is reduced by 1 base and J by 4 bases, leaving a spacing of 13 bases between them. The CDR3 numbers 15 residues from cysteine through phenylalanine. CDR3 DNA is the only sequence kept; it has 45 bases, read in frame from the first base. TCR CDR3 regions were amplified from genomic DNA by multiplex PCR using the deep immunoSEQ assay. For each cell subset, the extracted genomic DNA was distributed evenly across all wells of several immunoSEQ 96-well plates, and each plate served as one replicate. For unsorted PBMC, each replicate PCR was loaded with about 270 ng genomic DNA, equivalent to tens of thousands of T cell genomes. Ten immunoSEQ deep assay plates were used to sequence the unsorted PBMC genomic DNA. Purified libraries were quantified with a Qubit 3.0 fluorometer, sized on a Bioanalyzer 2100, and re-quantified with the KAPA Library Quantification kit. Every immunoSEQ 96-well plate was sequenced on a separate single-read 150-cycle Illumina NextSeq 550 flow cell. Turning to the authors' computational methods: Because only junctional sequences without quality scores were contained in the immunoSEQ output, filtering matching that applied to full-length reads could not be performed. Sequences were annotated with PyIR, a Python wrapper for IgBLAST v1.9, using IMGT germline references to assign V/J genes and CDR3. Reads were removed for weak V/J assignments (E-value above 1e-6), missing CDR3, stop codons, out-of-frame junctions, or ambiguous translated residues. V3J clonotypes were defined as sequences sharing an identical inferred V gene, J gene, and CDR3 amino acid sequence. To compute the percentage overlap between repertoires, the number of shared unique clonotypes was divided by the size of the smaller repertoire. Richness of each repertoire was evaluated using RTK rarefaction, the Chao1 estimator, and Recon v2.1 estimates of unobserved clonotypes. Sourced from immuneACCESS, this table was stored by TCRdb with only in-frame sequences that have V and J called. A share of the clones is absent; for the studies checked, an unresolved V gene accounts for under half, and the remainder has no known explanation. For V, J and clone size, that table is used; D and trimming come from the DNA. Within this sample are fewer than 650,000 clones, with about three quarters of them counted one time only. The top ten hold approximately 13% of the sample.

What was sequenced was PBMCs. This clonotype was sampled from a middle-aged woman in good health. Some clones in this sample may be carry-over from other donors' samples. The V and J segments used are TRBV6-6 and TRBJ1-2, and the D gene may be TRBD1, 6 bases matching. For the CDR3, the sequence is CASSYWEDSRYGYTF. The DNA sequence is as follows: TGTGCCAGCAGTTACTGGGAGGACAGTCGCTATGGCTACACCTTC.